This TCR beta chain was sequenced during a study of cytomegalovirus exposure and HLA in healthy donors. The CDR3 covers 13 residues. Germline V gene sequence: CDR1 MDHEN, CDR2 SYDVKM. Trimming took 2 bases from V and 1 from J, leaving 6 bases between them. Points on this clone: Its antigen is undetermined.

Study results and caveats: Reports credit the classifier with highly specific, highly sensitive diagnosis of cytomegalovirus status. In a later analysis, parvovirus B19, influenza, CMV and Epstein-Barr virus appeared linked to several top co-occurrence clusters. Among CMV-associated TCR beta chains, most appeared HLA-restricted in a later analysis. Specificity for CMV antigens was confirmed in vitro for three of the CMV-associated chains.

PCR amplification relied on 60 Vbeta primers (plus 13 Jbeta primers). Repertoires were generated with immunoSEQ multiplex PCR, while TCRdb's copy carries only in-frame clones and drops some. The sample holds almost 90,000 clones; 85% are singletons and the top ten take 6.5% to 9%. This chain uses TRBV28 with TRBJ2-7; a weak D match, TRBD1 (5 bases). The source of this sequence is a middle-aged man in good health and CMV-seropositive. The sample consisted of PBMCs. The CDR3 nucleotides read TGTGCCAGCAGTTTAACAGGTTCCTACGAGCAGTACTTC. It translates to CASSLTGSYEQYF.